The 5 T cell receptor beta chains below were found in one sample sequenced in a study of PD-1 blockade in classical Hodgkin lymphoma. TCRdb's copy holds only in-frame clones and misses some; the assay was immunoSEQ multiplex PCR. This table holds 49,000 or so clones, around three quarters found once. Relapses following autologous stem cell transplantation were seen in all patients, with brentuximab vedotin exposure varying. Sequences were derived from peripheral blood mononuclear cells (PBMCs), sampled before the second cycle of nivolumab. The receptor set was obtained from a human donor with classical Hodgkin lymphoma.

The chain recombines TRBV6-1 with TRBJ2-7; D not certain. V was trimmed by 8 bases and J by 5 bases, leaving 16 bases between them. CDR1 is MNHNS, CDR2 SASEGT, per germline. The CDR3 sequence is 13 residues long. This CDR3 is CASSLLFPNEQYF. In DNA, the CDR3 is TGTGCCAGCTCGCTCCTCTTCCCCAACGAGCAGTACTTC.

The rearrangement uses TRBV6-5 and TRBJ2-4, with D perhaps matching TRBD1 (5 bases). The CDR3 spans 15 residues. Trimming took 2 bases from V and 8 from J, leaving 16 bases between them. Germline CDR1 and CDR2: MNHEY and SVGAGI. The CDR3 sequence: CASSYGAGRGDIQYF. The CDR3 DNA reads TGTGCCAGCAGTTACGGGGCAGGGCGAGGAGACATTCAGTACTTC.

CDR3: CASSEWPGNTIYF. CDR3 DNA sequence: TGTGCCAGCAGTGAGTGGCCTGGAAACACCATATATTTT. This chain connects TRBV2 to TRBJ1-3, with D unresolved. CDR1 and CDR2 from the germline V gene are SNHLY and FYNNEI. The CDR3 length is 13 residues. Trimming took 3 bases from V and 2 from J, leaving 5 bases between them. The variable domain in full, completed from reference TRBV2 and TRBJ1-3, reads EPEVTQTPSHQVTQMGQEVILRCVPISNHLYFYWYRQILGQKVEFLVSFYNNEISEKSEIFDDQFSVERPDGSNFTLKIRSTKLEDSAMYFCASSEWPGNTIYFGEGSWLTVV.

This clone came up a few times. The chain is built from TRBV7-3 and TRBJ2-5; tentatively, D is TRBD2 (5 bases). Germline CDR1 is SGHTA and CDR2 is FQGTGA. This CDR3 is built from 14 residues. Trimming stripped 2 bases from V and 5 bases from J, with 12 bases between. CDR3 sequence: CASSLVRGSETQYF. The CDR3 DNA reads as TGTGCCAGCAGCTTAGTCCGAGGGTCGGAGACCCAGTACTTC.

J is TRBJ2-7 and V is TRBV2, with 7 bases that match TRBD1. Germline V gene data show CDR1 as SNHLY and CDR2 as FYNNEI. V trimming: 4 bases; J trimming: 3 bases; junction bases outside the gene matches: 3. CDR3 length: 13 residues. The CDR3 nucleotides are TGTGCCAGCAGTGGACAGGGAATCTACGAGCAGTACTTC. Translated, it gives CASSGQGIYEQYF. Full variable domain (missing parts from reference TRBV2 and TRBJ2-7): EPEVTQTPSHQVTQMGQEVILRCVPISNHLYFYWYRQILGQKVEFLVSFYNNEISEKSEIFDDQFSVERPDGSNFTLKIRSTKLEDSAMYFCASSGQGIYEQYFGPGTRLTVT.